Sequencing of this TCR beta chain was carried out in a study of blood T cell repertoires in COVID-19. Study context: Sources were T cells, B-cell-depleted T cells, or PBMCs; the material itself was cDNA or gDNA.

Methods used by the authors: Quantification of nucleated cells was approximated via reference gene primer amplification. Using immunoSEQ multiplex PCR, the repertoire was profiled, and TCRdb retains in-frame clones only, with some absent. The V and J calls and the clone size are those of that table, but D and trimming were determined from the DNA. This sample has some 210,000 clones, with about 94% found just once. Patients in Seattle were enrolled during active infection, then followed longitudinally. The CDR3 runs to 18 residues. After removal of 3 bases from V and 0 bases from J, the junction contained 14 bases not matched to a gene. CDR1 is MDHEN and CDR2 is SYDVKM in the germline V gene.

The sample consisted of peripheral blood. The origin of this receptor is a man aged 55 to 70 with COVID-19, enrolled during active disease. This chain uses TRBV28 with TRBJ2-7; 7 nucleotides agree with TRBD1. DNA for the CDR3: TGTGCCAGCAGTTTTATGGCCGGACAGGCGGCAAACTCCTACGAGCAGTACTTC. Its translation is CASSFMAGQAANSYEQYF. The whole variable domain, filled in from reference TRBV28 and TRBJ2-7, reads DVKVTQSSRYLVKRTGEKVFLECVQDMDHENMFWYRQDPGLGLRLIYFSYDVKMKEKGDIPEGYSVSREKKERFSLILESASTNQTSMYLCASSFMAGQAANSYEQYFGPGTRLTVT.